A selection of T cell receptor beta chains follows, all from one sample in a study of cytomegalovirus exposure and HLA in healthy donors. The table came from immunoSEQ multiplex PCR; TCRdb's copy has only in-frame clones and leaves some out. This sample has 200,000 or so clones; around 77% occur once, and the top ten carry just under 3%. The sequenced material came from PBMCs. The receptors shown here come from a woman in her twenties or thirties in good health and CMV-seronegative. Both conserved end residues are part of each CDR3. Fields, in order: D gene, J gene, clone size, CDR3 length, V gene, CDR3 protein, CDR3 DNA. D genes are given only for firm matches. Part of the rows lack a size; the others show once, few, many or a class for expanded clones.

>-|TRBJ1-1|-|11|TRBV29-1
CSVPRGTEAFF
TGCAGCGTCCCTAGGGGGACTGAAGCTTTCTTT
>-|TRBJ2-7|-|15|TRBV7-2
CASSLVSGSSYEQYF
TGTGCCAGCAGCTTAGTAAGCGGAAGCTCCTACGAGCAGTACTTC
>-|TRBJ2-1|-|13|TRBV15
CATSRDSYNEQFF
TGTGCCACCAGCAGGGACTCTTACAATGAGCAGTTCTTC
>-|TRBJ2-7|-|16|TRBV5-4
CASSWGTSRNIPEQYF
TGTGCCAGCAGCTGGGGGACTTCGAGGAATATCCCCGAGCAGTACTTC
>TRBD2|TRBJ2-3|-|16|TRBV4-1
CASSPRLAGGADTQYF
TGCGCCAGCAGCCCGCGACTAGCGGGGGGGGCCGATACGCAGTATTTT
>TRBD1|TRBJ2-5|-|15|TRBV5-1
CASSSPTGGGETQYF
TGCGCCAGCAGCAGCCCGACAGGGGGCGGAGAGACCCAGTACTTC
>TRBD1|TRBJ2-7|-|18|TRBV18
CASSPTFRTGQIAYEQYF
TGTGCCAGCTCACCGACATTTAGGACAGGACAAATCGCCTACGAGCAGTACTTC
>-|TRBJ2-1|-|15|TRBV9
CASSAGPGQDNEQFF
TGTGCCAGCAGCGCAGGCCCGGGACAAGACAATGAGCAGTTCTTC
>TRBD2|TRBJ2-2|-|14|TRBV19
CASSVGLAAGELFF
TGTGCCAGTAGTGTAGGACTAGCGGCCGGGGAGCTGTTTTTT
>-|TRBJ1-3|once|16|TRBV15
CATSRQLKGSGNTIYF
TGTGCCACCAGCCGACAGTTAAAGGGCTCTGGAAACACCATATATTTT
>TRBD1|TRBJ2-7|-|14|TRBV9
CASSVARTGNEQYF
TGTGCCAGCAGCGTAGCTAGGACAGGGAACGAGCAGTACTTC
>TRBD1|TRBJ2-2|-|16|TRBV11-2
CASSPHEGAYTGELFF
TGTGCCAGCAGTCCCCACGAGGGGGCGTACACCGGGGAGCTGTTTTTT
>TRBD1|TRBJ2-5|-|15|TRBV10-3
CASKGEGGPQETQYF
TGTGCCTCCAAAGGAGAAGGGGGCCCCCAGGAGACCCAGTACTTC
>TRBD2|TRBJ2-7|-|16|TRBV9
CASSRAWTSGNYEQYF
TGTGCCAGCAGTAGGGCTTGGACTAGCGGTAACTACGAGCAGTACTTC
>-|TRBJ1-2|once|10|TRBV2
CASSLDGYTF
TGTGCCAGCAGTTTAGATGGCTACACCTTC
>-|TRBJ2-2|-|14|TRBV13
CASSGRTETGELFF
TGTGCCAGCAGCGGAAGGACAGAAACCGGGGAGCTGTTTTTT
>TRBD1|TRBJ2-7|-|13|TRBV14
CASNTRDSYEQYF
TGTGCCAGCAATACCCGGGACAGCTACGAGCAGTACTTC
>TRBD1|TRBJ2-7|-|17|TRBV6-7
CASSFYDLRDRIYEQYF
TGTGCCAGCAGCTTCTATGACCTCCGGGACAGGATCTACGAGCAGTACTTC
>TRBD1|TRBJ2-1|-|16|TRBV27
CASARDRDVLDNEQFF
TGTGCCAGCGCACGGGACAGGGACGTGTTGGACAATGAGCAGTTCTTC
>-|TRBJ1-6|-|15|TRBV6-5
CASSPGQHKNSPLHF
TGTGCCAGCAGCCCCGGACAGCACAAGAATTCACCCCTCCACTTT
>-|TRBJ1-6|-|11|TRBV30
CAWAENSPLHF
TGTGCCTGGGCGGAGAATTCACCCCTCCACTTT
>-|TRBJ2-7|-|15|TRBV7-2
CASSLGQEVSYEQYF
TGTGCCAGCAGCTTAGGACAGGAAGTTTCCTACGAGCAGTACTTC
>-|TRBJ1-5|once|13|TRBV30
CAWSVQGDQPQHF
TGTGCCTGGAGTGTACAGGGTGATCAGCCCCAGCATTTT
>TRBD1|TRBJ2-3|-|16|TRBV5-6
CASRPGQGASPDTQYF
TGTGCCAGCAGACCGGGACAGGGGGCGAGTCCAGATACGCAGTATTTT
>-|TRBJ2-1|few|16|TRBV4-2
CASSQGRGATHNEQFF
TGTGCCAGCAGCCAAGGTCGCGGGGCCACCCACAATGAGCAGTTCTTC
>-|TRBJ1-1|few|13|TRBV5-4
CASSPHLGGQAFF
TGTGCCAGCAGCCCCCACCTAGGGGGACAAGCTTTCTTT
>-|TRBJ2-2|once|14|TRBV13
CASSLSGVDGELFF
TGTGCCAGCAGCTTATCGGGAGTAGACGGGGAGCTGTTTTTT
>-|TRBJ2-3|-|15|TRBV4-1
CASSRRDRNTDTQYF
TGCGCCAGCAGCCGGAGGGACAGAAACACAGATACGCAGTATTTT
>TRBD2|TRBJ2-1|-|18|TRBV18
CASSPPNDLAGLRHEQFF
TGTGCCAGCTCACCACCGAATGATCTAGCGGGATTGCGCCATGAGCAGTTCTTC
>-|TRBJ1-2|-|15|TRBV19
CASRKQGHPNYGYTF
TGTGCCAGTAGGAAACAGGGACATCCAAACTATGGCTACACCTTC
>-|TRBJ2-5|few|13|TRBV7-3
CASSQGNQETQYF
TGTGCCAGCAGCCAGGGGAACCAAGAGACCCAGTACTTC
>TRBD2|TRBJ2-2|-|17|TRBV15
CATSTEIAGGNTGELFF
TGTGCCACCAGCACCGAGATAGCGGGGGGGAACACCGGGGAGCTGTTTTTT
>-|TRBJ1-3|-|17|TRBV15
CATSRDLLVSSGNTIYF
TGTGCCACCAGCAGAGATCTTCTTGTGTCCTCTGGAAACACCATATATTTT
>-|TRBJ2-3|once|13|TRBV18
CASSRQGTMDWYF
TGTGCCAGCTCACGCCAGGGGACAATGGATTGGTATTTT
>-|TRBJ1-1|few|14|TRBV4-1
CASSQWQEYTEAFF
TGCGCCAGCAGCCAGTGGCAGGAATACACTGAAGCTTTCTTT
>-|TRBJ2-3|-|14|TRBV11-3
CASSFSGGTDTQYF
TGTGCCAGCAGCTTTAGTGGTGGCACAGATACGCAGTATTTT
>TRBD1|TRBJ2-2|-|15|TRBV5-1
CASAPGQGNTGELFF
TGCGCCAGCGCTCCGGGACAGGGGAACACCGGGGAGCTGTTTTTT
>TRBD1|TRBJ2-2|-|15|TRBV6-6
CASSYPTGSGGELFF
TGTGCCAGCAGTTATCCGACAGGGTCGGGCGGGGAGCTGTTTTTT
>-|TRBJ1-3|few|17|TRBV4-2
CASSQDPLTALGNTIYF
TGTGCCAGCAGCCAAGATCCGTTGACAGCCCTGGGAAACACCATATATTTT
>TRBD1|TRBJ2-2|-|15|TRBV30
CAWSGRTGNTGELFF
TGTGCCTGGAGTGGACGGACAGGGAACACCGGGGAGCTGTTTTTT
>TRBD1|TRBJ2-7|-|15|TRBV5-1
CASRLTGTGDYEQYF
TGCGCCAGCAGACTAACCGGGACAGGGGACTACGAGCAGTACTTC
>TRBD2|TRBJ2-7|-|15|TRBV27
CASSPRVAGVHEQYF
TGTGCCAGCAGTCCTCGGGTAGCGGGAGTCCACGAGCAGTACTTC
>-|TRBJ2-5|-|14|TRBV10-1
CASRGTQRWETQYF
TGCGCCAGCCGAGGGACTCAGAGGTGGGAGACCCAGTACTTC
>TRBD1|TRBJ1-6|once|16|TRBV19
CASTDGFRGRNSPLHF
TGTGCCAGTACGGATGGCTTCAGGGGGAGGAATTCACCCCTCCACTTT
>TRBD1|TRBJ2-7|-|16|TRBV28
CASSDTPRDRTYEQYF
TGTGCCAGCAGTGACACCCCCCGGGACAGGACCTACGAGCAGTACTTC
>TRBD1|TRBJ2-7|few|17|TRBV5-4
CASSSQSWTGRYYEQYF
TGTGCCAGCAGCTCCCAATCATGGACAGGGAGATACTACGAGCAGTACTTC
>TRBD1|TRBJ1-3|once|15|TRBV5-5
CASSSTGKTGNTIYF
TGTGCCAGCAGCTCGACAGGGAAGACTGGAAACACCATATATTTT
>TRBD1|TRBJ1-1|-|14|TRBV5-5
CASSGTGWNTEAFF
TGTGCCAGCAGCGGGACAGGGTGGAACACTGAAGCTTTCTTT
>-|TRBJ1-1|-|10|TRBV29-1
CSAGGTEAFF
TGCAGCGCCGGAGGGACTGAAGCTTTCTTT
>-|TRBJ1-3|few|15|TRBV6-5
CASSYTPGQRNTIYF
TGTGCCAGCAGTTACACACCGGGACAACGAAACACCATATATTTT
>TRBD2|TRBJ2-1|once|16|TRBV30
CAWSVLGGRLYNEQFF
TGTGCCTGGAGTGTACTTGGCGGGAGGCTATACAATGAGCAGTTCTTC
>-|TRBJ1-2|-|16|TRBV5-1
CASSLARTEPNYGYTF
TGCGCCAGCAGCTTGGCCCGGACAGAACCTAACTATGGCTACACCTTC
>TRBD1|TRBJ2-7|few|14|TRBV7-9
CASSARDSENEQYF
TGTGCCAGCAGCGCCCGGGACAGCGAGAACGAGCAGTACTTC
>TRBD1|TRBJ2-2|medium-sized|15|TRBV30
CAWRTGQGHTGELFF
TGTGCCTGGAGGACCGGACAGGGGCACACCGGGGAGCTGTTTTTT
>-|TRBJ2-7|-|15|TRBV6-4
CASSEEVAESYEQYF
TGTGCCAGCAGTGAAGAGGTGGCAGAATCCTACGAGCAGTACTTC